What follows describes a single T cell receptor beta chain. The record originates from a study of blood T cells in healthy people across ages. The length of the CDR3 is 15 residues. J lost 6 bases, V lost 5 bases, and 7 bases had no gene match. With a J-beta primer mix and a sample-barcoded 5' primer, a second PCR ran 7 to 11 cycles. MiXCR, applied by TCRdb to the 5' RACE reads, yields one record per CDR3 protein. The sample lists 1.5 million or so distinct CDR3 sequences, around 42% occurring once. This rearrangement joins TRBV12-3 or TRBV12-4 to TRBJ1-5, with 10 bases that match TRBD1. Sequencing was carried out using blood. This sequence was found in a woman between 18 and 29 years old in good health. The CDR3 spells CASSPGTGVGQPQHF. In DNA form, the CDR3 reads TGTGCCAGCAGTCCCGGGACAGGGGTGGGTCAGCCCCAGCATTTT.